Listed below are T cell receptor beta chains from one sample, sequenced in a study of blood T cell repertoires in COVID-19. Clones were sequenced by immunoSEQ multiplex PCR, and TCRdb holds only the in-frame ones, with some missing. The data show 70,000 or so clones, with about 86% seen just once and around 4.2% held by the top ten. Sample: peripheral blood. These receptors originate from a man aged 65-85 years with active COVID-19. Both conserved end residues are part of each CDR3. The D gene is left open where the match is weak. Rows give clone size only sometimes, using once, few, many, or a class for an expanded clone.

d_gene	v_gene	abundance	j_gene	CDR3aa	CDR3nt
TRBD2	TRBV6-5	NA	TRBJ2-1	CASSPWEGGLNEQFF	TGTGCCAGCAGCCCCTGGGAGGGCGGGCTCAATGAGCAGTTCTTC
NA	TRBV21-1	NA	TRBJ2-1	CASSPNPSGGGEQFF	TGTGCCAGCAGCCCCAACCCTAGCGGAGGGGGTGAGCAGTTCTTC
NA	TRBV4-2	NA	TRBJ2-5	CASSQDFQTQYF	TGTGCCAGCAGCCAAGACTTCCAGACCCAGTACTTC
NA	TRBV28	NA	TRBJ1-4	CASSPGGGGYGKLFF	TGTGCCAGCAGTCCGGGCGGGGGAGGATATGGAAAACTGTTTTTT
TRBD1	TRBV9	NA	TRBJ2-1	CASSVGGQGANEQFF	TGTGCCAGCAGCGTAGGGGGACAGGGGGCAAATGAGCAGTTCTTC
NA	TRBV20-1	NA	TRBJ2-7	CSASRGRRGYEQYF	TGCAGTGCTAGTCGCGGAAGGAGGGGCTACGAGCAGTACTTC
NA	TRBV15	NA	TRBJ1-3	CATSRDRGSGNTIYF	TGTGCCACCAGCAGAGATCGGGGTTCAGGAAACACCATATATTTT
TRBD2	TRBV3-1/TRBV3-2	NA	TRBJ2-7	CASSHRLAGGPGEQYF	TGTGCCAGCAGCCACCGACTAGCGGGAGGGCCCGGGGAGCAGTACTTC
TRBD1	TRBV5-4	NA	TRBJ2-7	CASSGNRGPGEQYF	TGTGCCAGCAGCGGCAACAGGGGGCCGGGCGAGCAGTACTTC
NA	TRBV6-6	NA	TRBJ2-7	CASSYSTPRVQGEQYF	TGTGCCAGCAGTTACTCAACCCCGAGGGTTCAAGGGGAGCAGTACTTC
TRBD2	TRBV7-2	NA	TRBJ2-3	CASSLALSSGPPADTQYF	TGTGCCAGCAGCTTAGCGCTGTCTAGCGGGCCCCCAGCGGATACGCAGTATTTT
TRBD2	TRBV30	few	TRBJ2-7	CAWSTGLARGEQYF	TGTGCCTGGAGCACGGGACTAGCGCGGGGCGAGCAGTACTTC
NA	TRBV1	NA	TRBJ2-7	CTSSQDRGGPKIAYEQYF	TGCACCAGCAGCCAAGATCGTGGGGGCCCAAAAATCGCCTACGAGCAGTACTTC
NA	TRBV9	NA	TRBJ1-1	CASSPAGQAPSDREAFF	TGTGCCAGCAGCCCCGCGGGGCAGGCCCCATCGGATAGGGAAGCTTTCTTT
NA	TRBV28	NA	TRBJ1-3	CASSLQGGNTIYF	TGTGCCAGCAGTCTCCAGGGTGGAAACACCATATATTTT
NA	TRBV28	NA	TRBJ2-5	CASPGVSGRETQYF	TGTGCCAGCCCGGGCGTGAGCGGGCGGGAGACCCAGTACTTC
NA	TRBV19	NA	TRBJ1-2	CASSGGLLYGYTF	TGTGCCAGTAGTGGGGGCCTCCTCTATGGCTACACCTTC
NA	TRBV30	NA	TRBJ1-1	CAWRVQGETEAFF	TGTGCCTGGAGGGTACAGGGAGAGACTGAAGCTTTCTTT
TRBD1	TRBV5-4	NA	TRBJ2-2	CASSSGQGAYTGELFF	TGTGCCAGCAGCTCAGGACAGGGGGCATACACCGGGGAGCTGTTTTTT
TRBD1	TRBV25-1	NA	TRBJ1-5	CASSPQGLGQPQHF	TGTGCCAGCAGCCCACAGGGGTTGGGTCAGCCCCAGCATTTT
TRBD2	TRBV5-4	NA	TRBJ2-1	CASSTAPGLSDEQFF	TGTGCCAGCAGCACGGCTCCGGGACTAAGCGATGAGCAGTTCTTC
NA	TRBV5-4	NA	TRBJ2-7	CASSLALGHEQYF	TGTGCCAGCAGCTTGGCCCTGGGGCACGAGCAGTACTTC
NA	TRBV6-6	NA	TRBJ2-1	CASGPTEQFF	TGTGCCAGCGGGCCGACCGAGCAGTTCTTC
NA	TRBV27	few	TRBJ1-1	CASSWRGMNTEAFF	TGTGCCAGCAGTTGGCGGGGGATGAACACTGAAGCTTTCTTT
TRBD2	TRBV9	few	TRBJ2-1	CASSPRRIGGSSYNEQFF	TGTGCCAGCAGCCCCAGAAGAATTGGCGGGAGCTCCTACAATGAGCAGTTCTTC
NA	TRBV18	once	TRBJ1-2	CASSPGRVIGYTF	TGTGCCAGCTCCCCCGGCAGGGTGATCGGCTACACCTTC
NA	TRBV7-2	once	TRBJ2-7	CASITTGYEQYF	TGTGCCAGCATCACAACGGGGTACGAGCAGTACTTC
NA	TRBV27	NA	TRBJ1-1	CASTLSGGRNTEAFF	TGTGCCAGCACCCTTTCCGGGGGGAGGAACACTGAAGCTTTCTTT
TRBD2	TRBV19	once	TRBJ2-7	CASSREGDSGRRGSYEQYF	TGTGCCAGTAGTAGAGAGGGAGATAGCGGGAGAAGGGGCTCCTACGAGCAGTACTTC
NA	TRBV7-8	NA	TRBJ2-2	CASSLYEAGELFF	TGTGCCAGCAGCCTATATGAGGCCGGGGAGCTGTTTTTT
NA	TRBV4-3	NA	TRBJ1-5	CASSQDFPAGNQPQHF	TGCGCCAGCAGCCAAGATTTTCCGGCCGGGAATCAGCCCCAGCATTTT
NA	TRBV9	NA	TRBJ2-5	CASSAGGGTQETQYF	TGTGCCAGCAGCGCGGGGGGCGGGACCCAAGAGACCCAGTACTTC
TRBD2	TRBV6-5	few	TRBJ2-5	CASSSTWRGGKTQYF	TGTGCCAGCAGTTCCACGTGGAGGGGAGGGAAGACCCAGTACTTC
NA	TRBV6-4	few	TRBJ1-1	CASRQTFLLDTEAFF	TGTGCCAGCAGACAGACCTTCTTGTTAGACACTGAAGCTTTCTTT
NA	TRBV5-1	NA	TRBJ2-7	CASSSLFTPEGRSGEQYF	TGCGCCAGCAGCTCCCTCTTTACCCCGGAAGGGCGCTCGGGGGAGCAGTACTTC
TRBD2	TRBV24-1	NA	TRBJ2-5	CATSDLSSGTQETQYF	TGTGCCACCAGTGACCTGTCCAGCGGGACCCAAGAGACCCAGTACTTC
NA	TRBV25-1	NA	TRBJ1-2	CASSGGGGGYTF	TGTGCCAGCAGTGGGGGGGGTGGTGGCTACACCTTC
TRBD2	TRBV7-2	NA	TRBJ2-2	CASSTPGLARTGELFF	TGTGCCAGCAGCACCCCGGGACTAGCGAGAACCGGGGAGCTGTTTTTT
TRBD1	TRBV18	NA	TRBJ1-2	CASSPPAPMGQGRYGYTF	TGTGCCAGCTCACCACCGGCTCCAATGGGACAGGGTAGATATGGCTACACCTTC
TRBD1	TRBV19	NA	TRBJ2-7	CASSPQGAPSYEQYF	TGTGCCAGTAGCCCACAGGGGGCCCCTAGCTACGAGCAGTACTTC
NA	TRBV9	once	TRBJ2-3	CASSPSPSDTQYF	TGTGCCAGCAGCCCTTCCCCGTCAGATACGCAGTATTTT
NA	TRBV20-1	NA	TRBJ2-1	CSASEGGGPFDEQFF	TGCAGTGCTAGTGAAGGGGGAGGGCCTTTCGATGAGCAGTTCTTC
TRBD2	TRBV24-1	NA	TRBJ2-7	CATSDFPSGSRAYEQYF	TGTGCCACCAGTGATTTCCCTAGCGGGAGTCGGGCCTACGAGCAGTACTTC
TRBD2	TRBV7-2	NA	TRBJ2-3	CASSLGGLAGLRDTQYF	TGTGCCAGCAGCTTAGGGGGACTAGCGGGACTGAGGGATACGCAGTATTTT